The clone carrying this T cell receptor (beta chain) was picked up one time. What it binds is not known. PCR involved 60 Vbeta and 13 Jbeta primers. Produced via immunoSEQ multiplex PCR; TCRdb's table is partial and in-frame only. Among over 85,000 clones listed, 75% to 80% were seen once. This sample stems from a study of cytomegalovirus exposure and HLA in healthy donors. Study observations and caveats: Among the sequence variants, a highly shared cluster was likely an artifact of sequencing. The Asian-associated ancestry cluster reportedly had fewer N-insertions than the approximately 650-donor mean in a later analysis.

Germline CDR1 reads SGHDN; CDR2 reads FVKESK. The CDR3 sequence is 16 residues long. Trimming left V 7 bases short and J 5 bases short, with 22 bases between. The clonotype comes from a woman aged 40 to 55 in good health and CMV-seronegative. Sequences were obtained from PBMCs. The chain combines TRBV14 with TRBJ2-3, with D maybe TRBD2 (7 bases). CDR3 in amino acids: CASTPGEAGSQDTQYF. The CDR3 DNA sequence: TGTGCCAGCACTCCAGGGGAAGCGGGGTCGCAAGATACGCAGTATTTT.